This T cell receptor beta chain was documented in a study of beta chain features in type 1 diabetes listed by TCRdb under 2018. General notes on the study: Mean age, gender distribution, total cell number and subset yield did not differ between patients and healthy donors. Across all samples, approximately 100 million sorted cells were examined, and cell number per subset correlated strongly with RNA yield. The study compared the TCRB repertoires of sorted circulating CD4+ T cell subsets in recently diagnosed type 1 diabetes patients with those in matched healthy donors. Whereas all 28 donors provided naive and central memory subsets, regulatory and stem cell-like memory subsets were isolated from just 8 patients and roughly 8 healthy donors. Study-wide findings and limitations: Sequencing cDNA rather than genomic DNA could over-represent highly expressing activated cells, although activation and CD3 levels did not differ between groups. Naive, central memory and regulatory TCRB repertoires appeared to be more similar among patients than among healthy donors. Fewer insertions and more nucleotide deletions at VDJ recombination sites were observed in patients with type 1 diabetes, implying thymic rearrangement abnormalities. HLA sub-analyses involved small numbers of individuals, so any influence of HLA type on TCRB rearrangement remained unresolved. PCR may preferentially amplify shorter templates, but because patient and control samples were amplified and corrected together, any resulting skew would affect both groups equally. A moderate but significant shortening of TCRB CDR3 length was observed in type 1 diabetes patients in all four CD4+ subsets.

Concerning this clone itself: The clone's antigen remains unknown. One base away there is no much larger clone; base qualities are not given.

All of the isolated RNA was reverse transcribed with the High Capacity cDNA Reverse Transcription Kit, so expressed TCRB transcripts were sequenced. Deep immunoSEQ sequencing was performed on naive, central memory and regulatory T cell samples, with an average of roughly 3.3 million total reads per sample. Sorted cells were lysed in RLT buffer and RNA was extracted with DNase-treated RNeasy Micro or Mini kits, depending on cell number. To prevent cross-contamination, every cell subset was processed on its own, while patient and healthy donor samples were processed together. The immunoSEQ multiplex PCR was used to amplify TCRB sequences from cDNA, yielding 87-bp fragments that span the CDR3 region. Sequencing of the amplicons was performed on the Illumina HiSeq platform. The paper's data handling went like this. PCR bias was computationally corrected using synthetic template baselines, reads within Hamming distance 2 were collapsed, and singletons that could not be merged were discarded. Reads were aligned against IMGT to assign V, D and J genes, CDR3 length and insertions or deletions at six rearrangement sites. Within each subset, clonotype counts were normalized to sorted cell number, after which true diversity and Gini coefficients were computed with the tcR R package. The overlap coefficient, calculated on TCRB nucleotide sequences, was used to measure repertoire sharing. Out-of-frame TCRB sequences from naive cells were analyzed to stand in for the pre-selection repertoire. The source is immuneACCESS, and TCRdb retained only in-frame sequences with V and J called. Part of the clones is not carried over; for the studies checked, unresolved V genes explain less than half of this, and the remainder is unexplained. That table furnishes V, J and clone size, whereas the DNA furnished D and trimming. This sample is represented by under 400,000 clones; roughly an eighth of them were singletons. Jointly, the top ten make up about 0.01% of the sample.

The germline V gene provides CDR1 SGHVS and CDR2 FQNEAQ. Between the V and J ends, shortened by 3 bases and 0 bases respectively, the junction contains 12 bases. The CDR3 goes from the cysteine to the phenylalanine over 15 residues. CDR3 DNA is the only sequence kept; it has 45 bases, read in frame from the first base. From each donor, a single peripheral blood sample of about 110 mL on average was drawn into heparinised tubes. A BD FACSAria II and a panel including CD45RO, CCR7, CD25, CD127, CD95 and CD27 were used to sort naive, central memory, regulatory and stem cell-like memory CD4+ T cells. Every sorted population had a purity above 95%. PBMCs were separated immediately by Lymphoprep density gradient centrifugation and were stained directly, without being cultured. Samples were stained and sorted in pairs, with one healthy donor and one patient per experiment, so that batch effects were minimized.

The sequence is built from TRBV7-8 and TRBJ2-7; the D gene cannot be named for sure. Sequences were obtained from naive CD4+ T cells from blood. The label giving this sample's cell subset or site can be read as: true naive CD4+ T cells. The sequence came from a woman under 30 with type 1 diabetes. The CDR3: CASSLPRSSSYEQYF. The DNA is as follows: TGTGCCAGCAGCTTGCCGAGGAGTAGCTCCTACGAGCAGTACTTC.